This T cell receptor beta chain was obtained from a study of blood T cell repertoires in COVID-19. V lost 0 bases and J 6 bases, leaving 14 bases between the germline ends. The CDR3 extends over 14 amino acids. CDR1 GTSNPN and CDR2 SVGIG come from the germline V gene (reference sequence). Assay: immunoSEQ multiplex PCR; the TCRdb copy retains only in-frame clones and omits some. The table lists 250,000 or so clones, less than 95% of them singletons. Material for sequencing was PBMCs or T cells enriched from blood (not recorded which). The chain is built from TRBV30 and TRBJ1-2; D is uncertain. The TCR was taken from a man aged 35-49 years who had been exposed to COVID-19. CDR3: CAWSVTLYSDGYTF. CDR3 nucleotide sequence: TGTGCCTGGAGTGTAACCCTTTACTCGGATGGCTACACCTTC.